This T cell receptor beta chain was retrieved from a study of blood T cell repertoires in COVID-19. CDR1 and CDR2 from the germline V gene are SNHLY and FYNNEI. The CDR3 length is 15 residues. V was clipped by 5 bases and J by 5 bases; unmatched bases: 7. Libraries were prepared by immunoSEQ multiplex PCR; TCRdb keeps only in-frame clonotypes and omits some of them. The sample shows approximately 54,000 clones, roughly 86% of them seen only once. Sequenced material: peripheral blood. The rearrangement joins TRBV2 to TRBJ2-3, with 10 bases fitting TRBD1. This TCR was recovered from a human donor in a cohort sampled during active COVID-19. As DNA, the CDR3 is TGTGCCAGCAGTAGGGGACAGGGGAGAATAGATACGCAGTATTTT. It is translated as CASSRGQGRIDTQYF.